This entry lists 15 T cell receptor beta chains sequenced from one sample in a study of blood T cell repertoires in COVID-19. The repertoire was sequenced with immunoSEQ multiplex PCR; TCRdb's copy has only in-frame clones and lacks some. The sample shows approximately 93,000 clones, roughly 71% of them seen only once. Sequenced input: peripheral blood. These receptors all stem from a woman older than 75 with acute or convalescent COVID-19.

The CDR3, as DNA: TGTGCCAGCTCACCAAGGGAGACTAGCGGGTTCAATGAGCAGTTCTTC. Protein product: CASSPRETSGFNEQFF. The V call is TRBV18, the J call TRBJ2-1; the match to TRBD2 covers 10 bases. The CDR3 covers 16 residues. V was pared by 2 bases and J by 6 bases, with 7 bases of the junction left unmatched. CDR1 and CDR2 from the germline V gene are KGHSH and LQKENI.

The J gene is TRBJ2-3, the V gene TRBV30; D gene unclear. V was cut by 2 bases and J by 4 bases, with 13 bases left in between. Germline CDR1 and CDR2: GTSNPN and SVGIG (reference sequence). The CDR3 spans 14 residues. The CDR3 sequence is CAWSSSGVPDTQYF. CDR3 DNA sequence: TGTGCCTGGAGTTCCTCCGGAGTCCCAGATACGCAGTATTTT. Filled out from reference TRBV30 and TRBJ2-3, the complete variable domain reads SQTIHQWPATLVQPVGSPLSLECTVEGTSNPNLYWYRQAAGRGLQLLFYSVGIGQISSEVPQNLSASRPQDRQFILSSKKLLLSDSGFYLCAWSSSGVPDTQYFGPGTRLTVL.

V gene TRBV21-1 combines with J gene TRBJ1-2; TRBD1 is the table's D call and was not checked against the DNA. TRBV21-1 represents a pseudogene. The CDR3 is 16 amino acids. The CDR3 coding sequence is TGTGCCAGCAGCTCTCGCTGGACAGAAGGGGTCTATGGCTACACCTTC. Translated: CASSSRWTEGVYGYTF.

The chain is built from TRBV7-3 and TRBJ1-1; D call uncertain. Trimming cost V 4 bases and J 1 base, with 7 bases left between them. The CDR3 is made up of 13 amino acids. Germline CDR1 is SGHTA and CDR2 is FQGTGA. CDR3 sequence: CASSSQANTEAFF. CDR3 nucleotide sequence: TGTGCCAGCAGCTCGCAGGCGAACACTGAAGCTTTCTTT.

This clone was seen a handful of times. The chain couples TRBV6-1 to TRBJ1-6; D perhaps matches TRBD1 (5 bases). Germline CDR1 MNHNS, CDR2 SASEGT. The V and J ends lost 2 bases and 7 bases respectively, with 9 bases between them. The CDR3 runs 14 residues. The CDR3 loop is CASSETGENSPLHF. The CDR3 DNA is TGTGCCAGCAGTGAAACGGGGGAGAATTCACCCCTCCACTTT.

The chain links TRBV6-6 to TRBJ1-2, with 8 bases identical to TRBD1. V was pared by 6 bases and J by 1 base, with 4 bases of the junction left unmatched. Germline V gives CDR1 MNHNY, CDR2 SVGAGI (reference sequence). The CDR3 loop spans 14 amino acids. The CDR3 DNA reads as TGTGCCAGCAGCCAGGACAGGGTTAACTATGGCTACACCTTC. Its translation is CASSQDRVNYGYTF.

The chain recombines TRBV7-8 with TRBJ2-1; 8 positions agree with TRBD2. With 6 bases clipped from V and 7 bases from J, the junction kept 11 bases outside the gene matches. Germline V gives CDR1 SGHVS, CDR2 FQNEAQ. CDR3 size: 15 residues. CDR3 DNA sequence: TGTGCCAGCAGGAAACCCGGGGGGGCCGTTAATGAGCAGTTCTTC. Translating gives CASRKPGGAVNEQFF.

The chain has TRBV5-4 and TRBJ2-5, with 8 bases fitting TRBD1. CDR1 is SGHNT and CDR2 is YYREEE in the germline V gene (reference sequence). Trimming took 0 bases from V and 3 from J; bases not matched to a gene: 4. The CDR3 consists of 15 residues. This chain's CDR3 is CASSLGGTGKETQYF. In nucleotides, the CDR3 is TGTGCCAGCAGCTTGGGCGGGACAGGAAAAGAGACCCAGTACTTC.

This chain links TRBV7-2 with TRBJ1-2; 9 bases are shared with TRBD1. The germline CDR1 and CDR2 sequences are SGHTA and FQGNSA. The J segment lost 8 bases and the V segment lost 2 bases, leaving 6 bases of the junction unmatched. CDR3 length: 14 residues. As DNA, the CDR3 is TGTGCCAGCAGCTTAAACAGGGGGCCTAAGGGCTACACCTTC. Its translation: CASSLNRGPKGYTF.

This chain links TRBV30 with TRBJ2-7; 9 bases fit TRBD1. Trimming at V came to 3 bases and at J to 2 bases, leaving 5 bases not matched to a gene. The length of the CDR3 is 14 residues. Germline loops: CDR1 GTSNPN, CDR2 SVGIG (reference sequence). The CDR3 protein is CAWRPRDRAYEQYF. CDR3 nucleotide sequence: TGTGCCTGGAGACCCCGGGACAGGGCCTACGAGCAGTACTTC.

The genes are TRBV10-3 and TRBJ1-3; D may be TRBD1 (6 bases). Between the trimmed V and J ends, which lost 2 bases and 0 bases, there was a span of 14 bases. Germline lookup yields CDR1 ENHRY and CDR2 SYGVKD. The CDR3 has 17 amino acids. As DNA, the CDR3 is TGTGCCATCAGTGAGATGAGGGACAAAAACTCTGGAAACACCATATATTTT. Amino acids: CAISEMRDKNSGNTIYF.

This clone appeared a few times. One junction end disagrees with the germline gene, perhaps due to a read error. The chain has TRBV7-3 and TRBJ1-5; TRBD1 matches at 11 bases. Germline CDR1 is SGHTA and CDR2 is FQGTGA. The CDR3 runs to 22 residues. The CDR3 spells CASSLTLGIEDRGLKSNQPQHF. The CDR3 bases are TGTGCCAGCAGCCTAACGCTTGGAATTGAGGACAGGGGGCTGAAAAGCAATCAGCCCCAGCATTTT.

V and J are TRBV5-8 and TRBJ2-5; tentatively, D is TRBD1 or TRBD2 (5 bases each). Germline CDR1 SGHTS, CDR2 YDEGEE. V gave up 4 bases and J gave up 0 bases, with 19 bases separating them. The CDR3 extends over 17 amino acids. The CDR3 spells CASSVGVRRNYQETQYF. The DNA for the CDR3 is TGTGCCAGCAGCGTGGGGGTGCGGAGAAACTACCAAGAGACCCAGTACTTC.

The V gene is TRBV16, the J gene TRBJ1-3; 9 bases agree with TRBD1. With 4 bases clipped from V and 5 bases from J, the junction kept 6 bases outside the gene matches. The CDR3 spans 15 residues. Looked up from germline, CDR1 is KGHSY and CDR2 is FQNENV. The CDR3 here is CASSRGQGIRNTIYF. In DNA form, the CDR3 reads TGTGCCAGCAGCCGCGGACAGGGGATAAGAAACACCATATATTTT.

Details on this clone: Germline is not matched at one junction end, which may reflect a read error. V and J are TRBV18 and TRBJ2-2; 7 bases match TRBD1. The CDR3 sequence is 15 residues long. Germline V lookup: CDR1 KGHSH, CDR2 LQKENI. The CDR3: CASSPIQGNAGELFF. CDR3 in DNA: TGTGCCAGCTCCCCAATACAGGGGAACGCCGGGGAGCTGTTTTTT.